These T cell receptor beta chains were read from a single sample in a study of control samples from healthy donors and cancer patients. Libraries were prepared by immunoSEQ multiplex PCR; TCRdb keeps only in-frame clonotypes and omits some of them. Of more than 75,000 clones detected, around nine tenths appear once; the ten largest clones hold 1.5% to 2%. Specimen: PBMCs. Receptor source: an older woman with head and neck cancer. Both conserved end residues are part of each CDR3. The D gene is left open where the match is weak. Size is stated for part of the rows, as once, few or many counts, or as a class when the clone is expanded.

D	J	V	size	DNA	CDR3
TRBD2	TRBJ2-7	TRBV28	once	TGTGCCAGCAGTACGAAACGGACTAGCCGGTTACAGCCCTACGAGCAGTACTTC	CASSTKRTSRLQPYEQYF
-	TRBJ1-6	TRBV5-1	-	TGCGCCAGCAGCTTGGGGGGAGCGCGTCCCCTCCACTTT	CASSLGGARPLHF
TRBD2	TRBJ2-5	TRBV15	-	TGTGCCACCAGCAGAGACGGGCGGGGGGAGACCCAGTACTTC	CATSRDGRGETQYF
-	TRBJ1-1	TRBV6-5	-	TGTGCCAGCAGTACCCGGAACACTGAAGCTTTCTTT	CASSTRNTEAFF
TRBD2	TRBJ2-7	TRBV11-3	-	TGTGCCAGCAGCCCCGGCGGGGGCTCCTACGAGCAGTACTTC	CASSPGGGSYEQYF
TRBD2	TRBJ2-2	TRBV7-2	-	TGTGCCAGCAGCCCCGGACTAGCTTTCGGGGAGCTGTTTTTT	CASSPGLAFGELFF
-	TRBJ1-4	TRBV14	-	TGTGCCAGCAGCCAAGGGACAGCGACTGCAACTAATGAAAAACTGTTTTTT	CASSQGTATATNEKLFF
TRBD1	TRBJ1-4	TRBV6-5	-	TGTGCCAGCAGTCTTCTCAGGGGGCTGGGTGAAAAACTGTTTTTT	CASSLLRGLGEKLFF
-	TRBJ1-5	TRBV27	-	TGTGCCAGCAGTCCAGAAAGCCCCCGGGGAGCTCAGCCCCAGCATTTT	CASSPESPRGAQPQHF
-	TRBJ1-2	TRBV3-1/TRBV3-2	-	TGTGCCAGCAGCCAAGATTTGGGGGATCATGTCTATGGCTACACCTTC	CASSQDLGDHVYGYTF
-	TRBJ2-3	TRBV5-1	few	TGCGCCAGCAGCCCGGGGTCGGGTTCCACAGATACGCAGTATTTT	CASSPGSGSTDTQYF
-	TRBJ2-1	TRBV5-1	once	TGCGCCAGCAGCTTACAGCGGGCTCCCTACAATGAGCAGTTCTTC	CASSLQRAPYNEQFF
TRBD2	TRBJ2-1	TRBV2	-	TGTGCCAGCAGTGACGGACTAGCGGATATATCCTACAATGAGCAGTTCTTC	CASSDGLADISYNEQFF
-	TRBJ2-1	TRBV7-9	-	TGTGCCAGCAGCACAGCGGTAGCAAGTGAGCAGTTCTTC	CASSTAVASEQFF
-	TRBJ2-2	TRBV7-3	-	TGTGCCAGCAGCCCCCAGGCAGGGGTGAACACCGGGGAGCTGTTTTTT	CASSPQAGVNTGELFF
-	TRBJ2-1	TRBV9	-	TGTGCCAGCAGTAGGGCACAGGGACCCTACAATGAGCAGTTCTTC	CASSRAQGPYNEQFF
-	TRBJ1-3	TRBV6-1	-	TGTGCCAGCAGTGAAGTGCAGGGAAACACCATATATTTT	CASSEVQGNTIYF